This TCR beta chain was identified in a study of CD8+CD57+ T cells in acquired aplastic anemia. Study in general: Sorted CD4+ and CD8+ cells gave an average of roughly 3.5 ug of DNA.

About this clonotype: Its antigen remains unknown.

Genomic DNA served as template for TCR beta VDJ and CDR3 profiling. TCRdb itself ran the reads through MiXCR, one entry per CDR3 protein. The sample has just over 400,000 distinct CDR3 sequences, 65% to 80% seen once; the top ten hold under 5%. Findings of the study overall: Patients and controls shared over 25 CD8+ CDR3 sequences. Patients and healthy controls showed no significant CD8+ Simpson's diversity difference.

This CDR3 comprises 19 residues. V was shortened by 6 bases and J by 4 bases, with 30 bases between the two germline ends. Germline loops: CDR1 SNHLY, CDR2 FYNNEI. The J gene is TRBJ1-2, the V gene TRBV2; D might be TRBD1 (6 bases). The TCR was taken from a human donor in good health, serving as a control. The sequenced material came from sorted CD4+, CD8+, or CD8+CD57+ T cells (not recorded which) from PBMCs. The CDR3 DNA is TGTGCCAGCAGCCGGCAGGGTGGTATCACCGGGGGGCGGACCTATGGCTACACCTTC. Amino acids: CASSRQGGITGGRTYGYTF.